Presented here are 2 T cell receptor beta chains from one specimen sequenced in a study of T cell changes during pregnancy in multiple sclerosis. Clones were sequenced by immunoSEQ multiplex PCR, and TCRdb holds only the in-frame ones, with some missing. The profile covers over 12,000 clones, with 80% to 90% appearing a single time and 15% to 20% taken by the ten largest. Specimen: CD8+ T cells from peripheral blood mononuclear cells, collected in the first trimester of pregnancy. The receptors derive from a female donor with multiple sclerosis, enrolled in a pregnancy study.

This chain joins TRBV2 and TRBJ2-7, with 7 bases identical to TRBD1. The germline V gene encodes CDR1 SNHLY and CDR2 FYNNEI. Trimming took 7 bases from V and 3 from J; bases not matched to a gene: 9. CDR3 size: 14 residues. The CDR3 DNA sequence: TGTGCCAGCAAATTACAGGGGTGGGACTACGAGCAGTACTTC. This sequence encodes CASKLQGWDYEQYF.

The CDR3 spells CASSTGQGPRDEQFF. CDR3 coding DNA: TGTGCCAGCAGCACGGGACAGGGGCCCAGGGATGAGCAGTTCTTC. The chain links TRBV5-4 to TRBJ2-1; 10 bases align to TRBD1. The J segment lost 8 bases and the V segment lost 4 bases, leaving 9 bases of the junction unmatched. The CDR3 spans 15 residues. CDR1 SGHNT and CDR2 YYREEE come from the germline V gene (reference sequence). Together with reference TRBV5-4 and TRBJ2-1, the CDR3 gives the full variable domain: ETGVTQSPTHLIKTRGQQVTLRCSSQSGHNTVSWYQQALGQGPQFIFQYYREEENGRGNFPPRFSGLQFPNYSSELNVNALELDDSALYLCASSTGQGPRDEQFFGPGTRLTVL.